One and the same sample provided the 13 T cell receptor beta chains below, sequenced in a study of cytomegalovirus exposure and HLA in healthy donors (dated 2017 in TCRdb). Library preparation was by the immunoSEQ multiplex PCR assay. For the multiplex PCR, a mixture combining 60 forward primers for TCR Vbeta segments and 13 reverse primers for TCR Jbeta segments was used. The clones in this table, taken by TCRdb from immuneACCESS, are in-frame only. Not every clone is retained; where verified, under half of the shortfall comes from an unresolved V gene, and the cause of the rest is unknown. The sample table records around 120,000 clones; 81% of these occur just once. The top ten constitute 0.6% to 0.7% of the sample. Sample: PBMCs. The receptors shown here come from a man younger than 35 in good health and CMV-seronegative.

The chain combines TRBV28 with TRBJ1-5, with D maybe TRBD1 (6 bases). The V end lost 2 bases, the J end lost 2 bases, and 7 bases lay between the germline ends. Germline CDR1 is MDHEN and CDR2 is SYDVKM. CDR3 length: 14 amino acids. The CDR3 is CASSLNRGNQPQHF. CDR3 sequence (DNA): TGTGCCAGCAGTTTAAACAGGGGCAATCAGCCCCAGCATTTT.

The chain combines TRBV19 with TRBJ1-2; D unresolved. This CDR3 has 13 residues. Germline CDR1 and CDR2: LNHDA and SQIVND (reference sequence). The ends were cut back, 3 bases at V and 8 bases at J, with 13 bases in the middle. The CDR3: CASSIISREGYTF. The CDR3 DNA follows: TGTGCCAGTAGTATTATAAGCCGGGAGGGCTACACCTTC.

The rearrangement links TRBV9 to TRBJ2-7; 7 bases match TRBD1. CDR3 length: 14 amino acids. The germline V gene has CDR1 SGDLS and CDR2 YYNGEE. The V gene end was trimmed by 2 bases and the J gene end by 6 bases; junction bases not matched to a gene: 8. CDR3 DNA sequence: TGTGCCAGCAGCGTTTCAGGGGGAGTGAGCGAGCAGTACTTC. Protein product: CASSVSGGVSEQYF.

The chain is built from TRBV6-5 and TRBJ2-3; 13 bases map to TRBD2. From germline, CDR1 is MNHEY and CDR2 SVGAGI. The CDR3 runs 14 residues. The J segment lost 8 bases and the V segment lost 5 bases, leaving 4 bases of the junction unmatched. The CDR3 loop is CASSPGLAGATQYF. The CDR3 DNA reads TGTGCCAGCAGTCCCGGACTAGCGGGGGCTACGCAGTATTTT.

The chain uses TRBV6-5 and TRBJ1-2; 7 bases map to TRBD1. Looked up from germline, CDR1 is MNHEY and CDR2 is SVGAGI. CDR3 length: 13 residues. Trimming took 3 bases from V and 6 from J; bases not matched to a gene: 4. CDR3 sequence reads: CASSYSGTDGYTF. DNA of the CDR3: TGTGCCAGCAGTTATAGTGGGACAGATGGCTACACCTTC.

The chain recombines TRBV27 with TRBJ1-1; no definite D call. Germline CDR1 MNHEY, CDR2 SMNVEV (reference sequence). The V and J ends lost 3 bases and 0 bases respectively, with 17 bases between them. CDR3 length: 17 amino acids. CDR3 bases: TGTGCCAGCAGTTTGAGGGCTGGCCCAAATATGAACACTGAAGCTTTCTTT. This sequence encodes CASSLRAGPNMNTEAFF.

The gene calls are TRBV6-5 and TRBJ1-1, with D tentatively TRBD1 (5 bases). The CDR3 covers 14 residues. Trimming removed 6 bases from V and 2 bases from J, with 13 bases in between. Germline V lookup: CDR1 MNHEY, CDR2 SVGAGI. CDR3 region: CASSLDRRNTEAFF. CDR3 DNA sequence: TGTGCCAGCAGCTTAGACAGAAGAAACACTGAAGCTTTCTTT.

The CDR3 DNA reads as TGTGCCAGCATCGATTCAGGGCTAATCAATCAGCCCCAGCATTTT. Translation gives CASIDSGLINQPQHF. This chain links TRBV28 with TRBJ1-5, with D tentatively TRBD1 (5 bases). V lost 7 bases to trimming and J lost 3 bases, with 16 bases between them. This CDR3 has 15 residues. CDR1 and CDR2 from the germline V gene are MDHEN and SYDVKM.

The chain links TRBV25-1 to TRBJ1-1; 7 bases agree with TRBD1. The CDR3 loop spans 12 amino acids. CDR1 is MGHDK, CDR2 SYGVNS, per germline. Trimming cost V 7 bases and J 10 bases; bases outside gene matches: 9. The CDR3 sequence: CASIGDSSGAFF. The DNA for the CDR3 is TGTGCCAGCATCGGGGACAGCTCGGGAGCTTTCTTT.

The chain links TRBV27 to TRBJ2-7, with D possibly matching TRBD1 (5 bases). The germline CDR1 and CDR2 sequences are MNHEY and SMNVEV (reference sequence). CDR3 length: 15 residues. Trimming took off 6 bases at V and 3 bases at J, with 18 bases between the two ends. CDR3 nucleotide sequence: TGTGCCAGCAGCCCCCCCGACAGCCAGCTCTACGAGCAGTACTTC. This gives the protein CASSPPDSQLYEQYF.

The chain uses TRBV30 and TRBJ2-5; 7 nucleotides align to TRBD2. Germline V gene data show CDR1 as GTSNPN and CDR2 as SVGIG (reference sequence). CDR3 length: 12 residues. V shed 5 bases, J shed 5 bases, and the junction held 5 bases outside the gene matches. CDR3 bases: TGTGCCTGGGACGAGGGAGGGGAGACCCAGTACTTC. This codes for CAWDEGGETQYF.

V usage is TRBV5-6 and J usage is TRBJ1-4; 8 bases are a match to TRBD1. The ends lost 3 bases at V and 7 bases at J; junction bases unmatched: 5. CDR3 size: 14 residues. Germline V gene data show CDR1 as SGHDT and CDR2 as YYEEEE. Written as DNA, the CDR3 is TGTGCCAGCAGCTATTGGACAGGGCTTGAAAAACTGTTTTTT. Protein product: CASSYWTGLEKLFF.

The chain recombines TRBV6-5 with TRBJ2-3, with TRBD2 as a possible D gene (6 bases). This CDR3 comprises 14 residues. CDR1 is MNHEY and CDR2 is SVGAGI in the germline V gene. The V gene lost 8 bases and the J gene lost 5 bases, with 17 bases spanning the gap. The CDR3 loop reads CASHAVNGGDTQYF. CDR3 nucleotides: TGTGCCAGCCACGCCGTTAACGGGGGAGATACGCAGTATTTT.